Following are 11 T cell receptor beta chains from one sample sequenced in a study of T-cell reconstitution after alpha-beta-depleted transplantation in children. Unique molecular identifiers were incorporated into the prepared TCRbeta library. MiXCR was run by TCRdb on the PCR reads, yielding one entry per CDR3 protein. This sample carries approximately 220,000 distinct CDR3 sequences, 17% of them seen once, and the ten largest clones take 43%. The sample was PBMCs, mostly from graft donor cells, taken 360 days after TCRalphabeta/CD19-depleted stem cell transplant. Receptor source: a male patient aged 2-15 years who had a stem cell transplant for acute lymphoblastic leukemia, so the T cells may come from the graft donor.

The chain uses TRBV20-1 and TRBJ2-3; the match to TRBD2 covers 14 bases. V lost 0 bases, J lost 1 base, and 3 bases stayed unmatched. Looked up from germline, CDR1 is DFQATT and CDR2 is SNEGSKA (reference sequence). The CDR3 has 17 residues. The CDR3 region has the DNA TGCAGTGCTAGAGATAGGGGACTAGCGGGGGGCACAGATACGCAGTATTTT. Amino acid sequence: CSARDRGLAGGTDTQYF.

The chain carries TRBV11-2 and TRBJ2-1; a possible D gene is TRBD1 (5 bases). The germline V gene encodes CDR1 SGHAT and CDR2 FQNNGV. The V end lost 0 bases, the J end lost 6 bases, and 15 bases lay between the germline ends. This CDR3 region has 16 residues. CDR3 sequence: CASSLESRGSLNEQFF. In DNA, the CDR3 is TGTGCCAGCAGCTTAGAGAGTAGGGGATCCCTCAATGAGCAGTTCTTC.

This clonotype was observed a few times. The V gene is TRBV10-3, the J gene TRBJ2-1; 9 positions match TRBD1. Germline lookup yields CDR1 ENHRY and CDR2 SYGVKD. With 6 bases clipped from V and 8 bases from J, the junction kept 5 bases outside the gene matches. The CDR3 runs 13 residues. As DNA, the CDR3 is TGTGCCATCAGCCCGGACAGGGGTGATGAGCAGTTCTTC. It is translated as CAISPDRGDEQFF.

In its sample, this clonotype was seen many times. The chain uses TRBV4-3 and TRBJ2-7, with TRBD1 identical over 9 bases. There are 14 residues in the CDR3. V dropped 4 bases and J dropped 4; count of bases not matched to a gene: 5. CDR1 and CDR2 (germline): LGHNA, YSLEER. DNA of the CDR3: TGCGCCAGCAGCCCGCGGACAGGGGCTTACGAGCAGTACTTC. Translated, it gives CASSPRTGAYEQYF.

The chain uses TRBV12-3 or TRBV12-4 and TRBJ1-2; D gene unclear. The CDR3 extends over 14 amino acids. V lost 5 bases to trimming and J lost 0 bases, with 10 bases between them. CDR3 sequence (DNA): TGTGCCAGCAGTCCGACAACAGCTAACTATGGCTACACCTTC. Translated, it gives CASSPTTANYGYTF.

This clonotype was recorded a few times. The chain is built from TRBV28 and TRBJ1-6; 7 bases map to TRBD1. The CDR3 runs 16 residues. CDR1 and CDR2 from the germline V gene are MDHEN and SYDVKM. Trimming cost V 5 bases and J 10 bases; bases outside gene matches: 14. This CDR3 reads CASSPQRQGFSSPLHF. The CDR3 DNA is TGTGCCAGCAGTCCTCAAAGACAGGGCTTCTCCTCACCCCTCCACTTT.

This clonotype appeared many times. The chain joins TRBV29-1 to TRBJ1-1; the match to TRBD1 covers 7 bases. Germline V lookup: CDR1 SQVTM, CDR2 ANQGSEA. This CDR3 comprises 15 residues. The trim removed 4 bases at V and 1 base at J, leaving 9 bases unmatched. The CDR3 loop reads CSVGWGDRANTEAFF. The DNA for the CDR3 is TGCAGCGTTGGATGGGGTGACAGGGCGAACACTGAAGCTTTCTTT.

The chain joins TRBV27 to TRBJ2-1; 7 positions match TRBD1. This CDR3 region has 15 residues. V dropped 3 bases and J dropped 7; count of bases not matched to a gene: 9. Germline assignment: CDR1 MNHEY and CDR2 SMNVEV (reference sequence). The CDR3 DNA sequence: TGTGCCAGCAGTTTTAGACAGGGATTCGAGAATGAGCAGTTCTTC. It is translated as CASSFRQGFENEQFF.

The gene calls are TRBV6-5 and TRBJ2-7; 8 nucleotides line up with TRBD1. The CDR3 has 11 amino acids. V trimming: 8 bases; J trimming: 3 bases; junction bases outside the gene matches: 0. CDR1 is MNHEY, CDR2 SVGAGI, per germline. CDR3 loop: CASGQGYEQYF. CDR3 DNA sequence: TGTGCCAGCGGACAGGGCTACGAGCAGTACTTC.

The gene calls are TRBV4-2 and TRBJ2-7, with D tentatively TRBD1 (5 bases). There are 14 residues in the CDR3. The V gene lost 5 bases and the J gene lost 0 bases, with 11 bases spanning the gap. Germline-derived CDR1 and CDR2 are LGHNA and YNFKEQ. In DNA form, the CDR3 reads TGTGCCAGCAGCAGGGGCTCCCCCTCCTACGAGCAGTACTTC. Translating it yields CASSRGSPSYEQYF.

This clonotype was counted many times. A read error may be the cause here, since a much bigger clone is one base away. The chain combines TRBV7-9 with TRBJ2-1; D is unresolved. V was pared by 1 base and J by 8 bases, with 3 bases between. Germline CDR1 is SEHNR and CDR2 is FQNEAQ (reference sequence). The CDR3 extends over 11 amino acids. DNA of the CDR3: TGTGCCAGCAGCTTAGAGTATGAGCAGTTCTTC. Translating it yields CASSLEYEQFF.